This paragraph reports one T cell receptor (beta chain). Its cognate antigen is unknown. The data belong to a study of OX40 agonist ivuxolimab in advanced cancers. As for the study in general: One patient with hepatocellular carcinoma and two with cutaneous melanoma, three in all, had partial responses. Study-wide findings and caveats: Relative to CD4+, CD8+ T cells held more expanded clones on average. Researchers did not determine the expanded peripheral T cells' antigen specificity.

V dropped 3 bases and J dropped 1; count of bases not matched to a gene: 6. Germline V gives CDR1 GTSNPN, CDR2 SVGIG (reference sequence). The CDR3 consists of 15 residues. Clones were read by immunoSEQ multiplex PCR, and TCRdb kept only the in-frame ones, dropping some. Among tens of thousands of clones, 75% to 90% were seen once, and the ten largest hold approximately 2.2%. The source is an adult with an advanced solid tumor such as melanoma, head and neck, liver or kidney cancer. Specimen: CD4+ or CD8+ T cells sorted from blood, collected in a trial of the OX40 agonist ivuxolimab. The rearrangement links TRBV30 to TRBJ2-3; 8 nucleotides align to TRBD2. Here the CDR3 reads CAWRGGGIGTDTQYF. DNA of the CDR3: TGTGCCTGGAGGGGCGGGGGGATCGGCACAGATACGCAGTATTTT.